This T cell receptor beta chain was recorded in a study of blood T cell repertoires in COVID-19. The germline gives CDR1 KGHSH, CDR2 LQKENI. The V gene lost 6 bases and the J gene lost 1 base, with 9 bases spanning the gap. The CDR3 consists of 13 residues. The repertoire was sequenced with immunoSEQ multiplex PCR; TCRdb's copy has only in-frame clones and lacks some. This sample has around 280,000 clones, with roughly 86% found just once. The clonotype comes from a woman aged 25 to 39 who had recovered from COVID-19. V usage is TRBV18 and J usage is TRBJ1-1; no clear D gene. Sample: peripheral blood. The CDR3 loop is CASSNWQNTEAFF. In nucleotides, the CDR3 is TGTGCCAGCTCCAATTGGCAGAACACTGAAGCTTTCTTT.